This T cell receptor (beta chain) originates from a study of blood T cell repertoires in COVID-19. Study as a whole: COVID-19 samples collected from the United States, Italy and Spain covered acute and convalescent phases. In each case, the material was cDNA or gDNA derived from T cells, B-cell-depleted T cells, or PBMCs.

Original handling: Using reference gene primer amplification, nucleated cell counts were estimated. Repertoires were generated with immunoSEQ multiplex PCR, while TCRdb's copy carries only in-frame clones and drops some. V and J calls and clone size come straight from that table; D and trimming were deduced from the DNA. This table has more than 80,000 clones, 86% appearing once. CDR1 is SGHNT, CDR2 YYREEE, per germline (reference sequence). The CDR3 runs 15 residues. Trimming cost V 4 bases and J 7 bases; bases outside gene matches: 9. The chain links TRBV5-4 to TRBJ2-1; 9 nucleotides agree with TRBD2. This clonotype was sampled from an older man with acute or convalescent COVID-19. The sequencing input was peripheral blood. CDR3 coding DNA: TGTGCCAGCAGCCCCAAGGGACTAGCAGGTAATGAGCAGTTCTTC. Translation gives CASSPKGLAGNEQFF.